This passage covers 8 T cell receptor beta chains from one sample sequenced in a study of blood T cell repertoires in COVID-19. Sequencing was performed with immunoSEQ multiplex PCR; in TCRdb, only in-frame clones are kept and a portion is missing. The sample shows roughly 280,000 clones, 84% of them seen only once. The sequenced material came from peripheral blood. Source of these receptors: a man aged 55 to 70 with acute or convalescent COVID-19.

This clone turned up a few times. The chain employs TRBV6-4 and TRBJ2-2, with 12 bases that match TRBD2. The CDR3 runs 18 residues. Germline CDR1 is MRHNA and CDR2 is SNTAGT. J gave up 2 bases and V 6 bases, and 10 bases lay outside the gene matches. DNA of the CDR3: TGTGCCAGCAGCAAGACGACTAGCGGGGGAAAAAACACCGGGGAGCTGTTTTTT. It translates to CASSKTTSGGKNTGELFF.

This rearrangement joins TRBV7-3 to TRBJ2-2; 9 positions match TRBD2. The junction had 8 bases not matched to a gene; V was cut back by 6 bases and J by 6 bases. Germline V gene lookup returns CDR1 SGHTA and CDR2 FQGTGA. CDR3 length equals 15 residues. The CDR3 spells CASSSGTSSAGELFF. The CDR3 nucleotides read TGTGCCAGCAGTTCCGGGACTAGCAGCGCCGGGGAGCTGTTTTTT. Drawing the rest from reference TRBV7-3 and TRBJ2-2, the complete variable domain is GAGVSQTPSNKVTEKGKYVELRCDPISGHTALYWYRQSLGQGPEFLIYFQGTGAADDSGLPNDRFFAVRPEGSVSTLKIQRTERGDSAVYLCASSSGTSSAGELFFGEGSRLTVL.

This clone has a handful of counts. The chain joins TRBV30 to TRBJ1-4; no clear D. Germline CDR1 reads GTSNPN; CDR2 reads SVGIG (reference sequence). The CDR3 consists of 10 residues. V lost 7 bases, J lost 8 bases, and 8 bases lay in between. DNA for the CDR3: TGTGCCTTCAATAGAGAAAAACTGTTTTTT. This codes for CAFNREKLFF.

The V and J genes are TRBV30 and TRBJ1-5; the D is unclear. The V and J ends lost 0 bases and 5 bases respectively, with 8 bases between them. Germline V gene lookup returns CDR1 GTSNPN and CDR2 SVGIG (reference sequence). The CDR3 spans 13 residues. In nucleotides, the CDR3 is TGTGCCTGGAGTGTAACTCGGGATCAGCCCCAGCATTTT. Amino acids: CAWSVTRDQPQHF.

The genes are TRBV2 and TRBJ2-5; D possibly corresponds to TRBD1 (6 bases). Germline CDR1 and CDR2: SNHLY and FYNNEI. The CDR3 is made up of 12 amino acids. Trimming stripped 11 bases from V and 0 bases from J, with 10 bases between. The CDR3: CASRTDQETQYF. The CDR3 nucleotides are TGTGCCTCCCGGACAGACCAAGAGACCCAGTACTTC.

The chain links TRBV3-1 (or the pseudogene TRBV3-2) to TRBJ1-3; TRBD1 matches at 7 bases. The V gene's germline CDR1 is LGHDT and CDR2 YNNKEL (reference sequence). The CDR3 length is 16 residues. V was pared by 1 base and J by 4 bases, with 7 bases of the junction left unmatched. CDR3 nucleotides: TGTGCCAGCAGCCAAGGGATAACAGGGGACGGAAACACCATATATTTT. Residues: CASSQGITGDGNTIYF.

For the CDR3, the DNA is TGTGCCAGCAGCTTGGGATCCGGGGGGACCCAGTACTTC. It yields the protein CASSLGSGGTQYF. V usage is TRBV5-4 and J usage is TRBJ2-5, with a weak D call TRBD2 (6 bases). Between the trimmed V and J ends, which lost 0 bases and 7 bases, there was a span of 10 bases. The CDR3 covers 13 residues. Germline-derived CDR1 and CDR2 are SGHNT and YYREEE (reference sequence). Supplemented by reference TRBV5-4 and TRBJ2-5, the full variable domain reads ETGVTQSPTHLIKTRGQQVTLRCSSQSGHNTVSWYQQALGQGPQFIFQYYREEENGRGNFPPRFSGLQFPNYSSELNVNALELDDSALYLCASSLGSGGTQYFGPGTRLLVL.

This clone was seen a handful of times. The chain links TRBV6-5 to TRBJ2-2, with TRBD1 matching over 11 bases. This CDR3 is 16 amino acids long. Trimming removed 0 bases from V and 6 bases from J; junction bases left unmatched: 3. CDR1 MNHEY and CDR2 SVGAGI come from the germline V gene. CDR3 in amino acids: CASSYSGTGGPGELFF. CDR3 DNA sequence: TGTGCCAGCAGTTACTCTGGGACAGGGGGTCCCGGGGAGCTGTTTTTT.